This record concerns one T cell receptor (beta chain) sequence. Its matching antigen is unknown. Other DNA sequences in this specimen translate into the identical CDR3. This sample was included in a study of T cell responses to AZD1222 COVID-19 vaccine. Study-wide results and limits: At baseline, just six or seven AZD1222 recipients tested seropositive. The breadth and depth of Spike-specific TCRs increased once two AZD1222 doses had been given. Females made up more of the donors, who were largely white British, and clonal diversity may have come out too low.

Germline CDR1 is SGHTA and CDR2 is FQGNSA. V shed 0 bases and J shed 2 bases, with 8 bases lying between them. The CDR3 covers 14 residues. The table came from immunoSEQ multiplex PCR; TCRdb's copy has only in-frame clones and leaves some out. This sample has about 170,000 clones, with approximately 90% found just once. The chain links TRBV7-2 to TRBJ2-7; D is perhaps TRBD2 (5 bases). This receptor was taken from an adult who received the MenACWY meningococcal vaccine as a control. The sequences come from peripheral blood, collected 28 days after the second dose of the MenACWY control vaccine. The CDR3 is CASSLAGEAYEQYF. In nucleotides, the CDR3 is TGTGCCAGCAGCTTAGCGGGAGAGGCCTACGAGCAGTACTTC.